This entry lists 23 T cell receptor beta chains sequenced from one sample in a study of post-analysis software for immune sequencing data. The study, taken as a whole, reports: Roughly 5 TRBV segments (TRBV5-6, TRBV5-1 and TRBV20-1 among them) occurred more frequently in patients than in controls.

No antigen has been identified for these receptors. Prepared libraries of TCR beta cDNA carried unique molecular identifiers. One entry per CDR3 protein, called by TCRdb with MiXCR from the PCR reads. The table lists a few hundred thousand distinct CDR3 sequences, around a third of them singletons, with 4.5% to 7.5% in the top ten. Sequences were obtained from blood. These receptors were obtained from a girl younger than 18 with multiple sclerosis.

The V gene is TRBV5-4, the J gene TRBJ1-6; D is possibly TRBD1 (5 bases). CDR1 is SGHNT and CDR2 is YYREEE in the germline V gene (reference sequence). Deletions cut 2 bases from V and 14 bases from J, with 8 bases between. The CDR3 is 11 amino acids. CDR3 sequence: CASSFAGTLHF. In DNA form, the CDR3 reads TGTGCCAGCAGCTTCGCAGGGACCCTCCACTTT. Using reference TRBV5-4 and TRBJ1-6 for the parts outside the CDR3, the full variable domain is ETGVTQSPTHLIKTRGQQVTLRCSSQSGHNTVSWYQQALGQGPQFIFQYYREEENGRGNFPPRFSGLQFPNYSSELNVNALELDDSALYLCASSFAGTLHFGNGTRLTVT.

The chain carries TRBV25-1 and TRBJ2-7; no reliable D call. The V gene lost 8 bases and the J gene lost 2 bases, with 7 bases spanning the gap. The CDR3 is made up of 11 amino acids. The germline CDR1 and CDR2 sequences are MGHDK and SYGVNS. DNA of the CDR3: TGTGCCAGCGCCAGGACCTACGAGCAGTACTTC. Protein: CASARTYEQYF.

This clonotype has only one observation. At one end the junction does not follow the germline gene, possibly because of a read error. The J gene is TRBJ2-1, the V gene TRBV6-5; D gene ambiguous. Germline V CDR1 and CDR2: MNHEY, SVGAGI. The CDR3 sequence is 14 residues long. The CDR3 DNA is TGTGCCGGCAGTTACTCGACTCCTCGTAATGAGCAGTTCTTC. Translated: CAGSYSTPRNEQFF.

This clonotype has more than one count but fewer than ten. The chain is built from TRBV24-1 and TRBJ1-4; TRBD1 agrees at 10 bases. CDR3 length: 15 residues. V trimming: 5 bases; J trimming: 5 bases; junction bases outside the gene matches: 4. Germline-derived CDR1 and CDR2 are KGHDR and SFDVKD. CDR3 nucleotides: TGTGCCACCAGTGCCGAGGGACAGGGGAATGAAAAACTGTTTTTT. This sequence encodes CATSAEGQGNEKLFF.

In its sample, this clonotype was seen a few times. The genes are TRBV5-1 and TRBJ2-3, with TRBD2 matching 12 bases. The germline CDR1 and CDR2 sequences are SGHRS and YFSETQ. The J segment lost 2 bases and the V segment lost 4 bases, leaving 14 bases of the junction unmatched. This CDR3 has 19 amino acids. This CDR3 is CASSTIPRLAGAITDTQYF. DNA of the CDR3: TGCGCCAGCAGCACCATTCCGAGACTAGCGGGGGCGATCACAGATACGCAGTATTTT.

This clonotype was found a few times. V usage is TRBV6-5 and J usage is TRBJ2-7, with unresolved D. This CDR3 is 14 amino acids long. Between the trimmed V and J ends, which lost 4 bases and 0 bases, there was a span of 10 bases. CDR1 and CDR2 (germline): MNHEY, SVGAGI. CDR3 coding DNA: TGTGCCAGCAGTTTCATCGACGGCTCCTACGAGCAGTACTTC. This encodes CASSFIDGSYEQYF.

This clonotype was observed a handful of times. DNA of the CDR3: TGCGCCAGCAGCCCAACGGAGTCCACAGATACGCAGTATTTT. This sequence encodes CASSPTESTDTQYF. V gene TRBV5-1 combines with J gene TRBJ2-3; no firm D call. The CDR3 is 14 amino acids. CDR1 is SGHRS, CDR2 YFSETQ, per germline. The V gene lost 4 bases and the J gene lost 2 bases, with 11 bases spanning the gap.

In regard to this clonotype: A much bigger clone sits one base away, suggesting this may be a read error. The CDR3 loop is CSAHIHTGAYEQYF. DNA for the CDR3: TGCAGTGCTCATATACACACAGGCGCCTACGAGCAGTACTTC. V is TRBV20-1 and J is TRBJ2-7; possible D gene TRBD1, 5 bases. Germline V lookup: CDR1 DFQATT, CDR2 SNEGSKA (reference sequence). The CDR3 has 14 amino acids. The V gene lost 5 bases and the J gene lost 2 bases, with 16 bases spanning the gap.

This clonotype was seen only a few times. The chain combines TRBV4-1 with TRBJ2-1; the D is unclear. Germline V gene data show CDR1 as MGHRA and CDR2 as YSYEKL. This CDR3 region has 12 residues. Trimming pared 0 bases from V and 10 bases from J, leaving 7 bases between. The DNA for the CDR3 is TGCGCCAGCAGCCAAGATAGCCCGGAGCAGTTCTTC. The encoded protein is CASSQDSPEQFF.

This clonotype was detected a few times. The chain links TRBV3-1 to TRBJ1-6; possibly TRBD1 for D (6 bases). Germline V gene lookup returns CDR1 LGHDT and CDR2 YNNKEL (reference sequence). The CDR3 has 15 residues. Trimming took off 1 base at V and 6 bases at J, with 10 bases between the two ends. The CDR3 DNA is TGTGCCAGCAGCCAAGGTCCGGACAGTAATTCACCCCTCCACTTT. Residues: CASSQGPDSNSPLHF.

The rearrangement uses TRBV6-2 or TRBV6-3 and TRBJ2-2; no reliable D call. Trimming shortened V by 1 base and J by 8 bases, and 2 bases separated the two germline ends. This CDR3 comprises 11 residues. Looked up from germline, CDR1 is MNHEY and CDR2 is SVGEGT. The CDR3 spells CASSYLGELFF. The CDR3 DNA sequence: TGTGCCAGCAGTTACTTAGGGGAGCTGTTTTTT.

This clonotype was recorded at least ten times. The V and J genes are TRBV5-6 and TRBJ2-1, with no clear D. V was trimmed by 2 bases and J by 2 bases, leaving 11 bases between them. This CDR3 has 15 residues. The germline V gene has CDR1 SGHDT and CDR2 YYEEEE. CDR3 in amino acids: CASSLSPRTYNEQFF. The CDR3, as DNA: TGTGCCAGCAGCTTAAGTCCTAGGACCTACAATGAGCAGTTCTTC.

This clonotype turned up a few times. This rearrangement joins TRBV18 to TRBJ1-2, with D possibly TRBD1 on 5 matching bases. Per germline, CDR1 KGHSH and CDR2 LQKENI. The CDR3 spans 15 residues. Between the trimmed V and J ends, which lost 5 bases and 8 bases, there was a span of 21 bases. The CDR3 sequence is CASSSTTGGAEGYTF. The CDR3 region has the DNA TGTGCCAGCTCATCAACAACAGGAGGGGCGGAGGGCTACACCTTC.

The chain carries TRBV9 and TRBJ1-4; 8 positions match TRBD1. V gave up 4 bases and J gave up 3 bases; unmatched junction bases: 8. The CDR3 sequence is 16 residues long. The germline CDR1 and CDR2 sequences are SGDLS and YYNGEE. The CDR3 reads CASSPRMTGANEKLFF. As DNA, the CDR3 is TGTGCCAGCAGCCCCCGGATGACAGGGGCTAATGAAAAACTGTTTTTT.

This clonotype appeared a few times. V and J are TRBV5-1 and TRBJ2-5; TRBD1 matches at 9 bases. The J call is doubtful: the DNA matches TRBJ2-7 better. Germline CDR1 is SGHRS and CDR2 is YFSETQ. The CDR3 spans 14 residues. The CDR3, as DNA: TGCGCCAGCAGCCGGCCGGGACAGGGAGGCGAGCAGTACTTC. Translation: CASSRPGQGGEQYF.

V gene TRBV15 combines with J gene TRBJ1-1; D unresolved. The V end lost 8 bases, the J end lost 7 bases, and 14 bases lay between the germline ends. CDR3 length: 12 residues. The V gene's germline CDR1 is LNHNV and CDR2 YYDKDF (reference sequence). CDR3 coding DNA: TGTGCCACCTCGTATATGGGAGGTGAAGCTTTCTTT. Translated: CATSYMGGEAFF.

This clonotype was recorded a few times. The rearrangement uses TRBV10-3 and TRBJ2-4; D uncertain. The V end lost 0 bases, the J end lost 0 bases, and 6 bases lay between the germline ends. This CDR3 comprises 15 residues. CDR1 ENHRY and CDR2 SYGVKD come from the germline V gene. The CDR3 sequence is CAISESRLAKNIQYF. For the CDR3, the DNA is TGTGCCATCAGTGAGTCACGATTAGCCAAAAACATTCAGTACTTC.

This clonotype was recorded a few times. The chain combines TRBV10-3 with TRBJ2-1; TRBD2 matches 16 bases. The germline gives CDR1 ENHRY, CDR2 SYGVKD. J lost 0 bases, V lost 3 bases, and 5 bases had no gene match. The CDR3 spans 19 residues. CDR3 region: CAISDPGLAGGSSYNEQFF. In DNA form, the CDR3 reads TGTGCCATCAGTGATCCGGGACTAGCGGGGGGGAGCTCCTACAATGAGCAGTTCTTC.

The chain joins TRBV29-1 to TRBJ1-2; no clear D gene. The CDR3 contains 13 residues. Germline lookup yields CDR1 SQVTM and CDR2 ANQGSEA. V lost 0 bases to trimming and J lost 10 bases, with 15 bases between them. As DNA, the CDR3 is TGCAGCGTTGAAGAAGGGCAGTCCCTCTTCTACACCTTC. Amino acid sequence: CSVEEGQSLFYTF.

This chain links TRBV11-2 with TRBJ2-5; D gene uncertain. Trimming stripped 3 bases from V and 5 bases from J, with 10 bases between. Germline lookup yields CDR1 SGHAT and CDR2 FQNNGV. The CDR3 is made up of 13 amino acids. CDR3 nucleotides: TGTGCCAGCAGCTTCTCTGGGGTCGAGACCCAGTACTTC. Protein sequence: CASSFSGVETQYF.

The chain recombines TRBV5-1 with TRBJ2-3; D may be TRBD2 (6 bases). Germline V gene data show CDR1 as SGHRS and CDR2 as YFSETQ. The CDR3 has 16 residues. Trimming pared 7 bases from V and 1 base from J, leaving 19 bases between. In DNA, the CDR3 is TGCGCCAGCGCACTAGCTAGCTTCGTGGGCACAGATACGCAGTATTTT. The encoded protein is CASALASFVGTDTQYF.

This clonotype was detected a few times. The chain employs TRBV7-8 and TRBJ1-2; TRBD1 is a possible D gene (5 bases). V lost 5 bases, J lost 7 bases, and 26 bases lay in between. Germline V gene sequence: CDR1 SGHVS, CDR2 FQNEAQ. CDR3 length: 17 amino acids. The CDR3 sequence: CASSPPRRGGGLVGYTF. The CDR3 nucleotides are TGTGCCAGCAGCCCTCCTAGGAGGGGCGGGGGGTTGGTTGGCTACACCTTC. The complete variable domain, with remaining parts taken from reference TRBV7-8 and TRBJ1-2, reads GAGVSQSPRYKVAKRGQDVALRCDPISGHVSLFWYQQALGQGPEFLTYFQNEAQLDKSGLPSDRFFAERPEGSVSTLKIQRTQQEDSAVYLCASSPPRRGGGLVGYTFGSGTRLTVV.

This chain uses TRBV5-1 with TRBJ1-1; 10 bases map to TRBD1. CDR1 is SGHRS and CDR2 is YFSETQ in the germline V gene. This CDR3 contains 14 residues. The V segment lost 4 bases and the J segment 5 bases; nucleotides outside the gene matches: 5. In nucleotides, the CDR3 is TGCGCCAGCAGCACGACAGGGGGCAGGACTGAAGCTTTCTTT. Translation: CASSTTGGRTEAFF.